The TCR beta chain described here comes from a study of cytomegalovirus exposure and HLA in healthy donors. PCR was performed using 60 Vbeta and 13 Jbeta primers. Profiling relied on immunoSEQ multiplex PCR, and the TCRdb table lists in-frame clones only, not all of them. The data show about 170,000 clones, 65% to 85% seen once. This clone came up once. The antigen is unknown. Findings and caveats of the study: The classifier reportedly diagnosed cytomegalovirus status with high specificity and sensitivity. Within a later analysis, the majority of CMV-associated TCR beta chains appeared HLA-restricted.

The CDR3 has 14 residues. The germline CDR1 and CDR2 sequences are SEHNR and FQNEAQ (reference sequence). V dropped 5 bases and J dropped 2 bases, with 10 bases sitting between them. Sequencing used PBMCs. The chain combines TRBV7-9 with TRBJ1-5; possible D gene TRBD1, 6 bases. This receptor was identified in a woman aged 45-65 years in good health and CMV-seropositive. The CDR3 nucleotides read TGTGCCAGCAGCCGAGGGGGAGGCAATCAGCCCCAGCATTTT. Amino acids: CASSRGGGNQPQHF.